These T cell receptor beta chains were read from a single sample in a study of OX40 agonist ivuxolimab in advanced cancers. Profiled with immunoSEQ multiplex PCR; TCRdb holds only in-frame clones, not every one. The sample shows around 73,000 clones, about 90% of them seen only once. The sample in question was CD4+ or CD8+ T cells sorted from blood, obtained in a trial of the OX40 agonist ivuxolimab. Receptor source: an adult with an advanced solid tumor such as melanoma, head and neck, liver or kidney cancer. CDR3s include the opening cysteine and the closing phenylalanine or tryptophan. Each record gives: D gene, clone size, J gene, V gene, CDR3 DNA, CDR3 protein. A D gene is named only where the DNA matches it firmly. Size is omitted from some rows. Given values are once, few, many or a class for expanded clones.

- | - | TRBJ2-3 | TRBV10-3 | TGTGCCATCAGTCCTCCCGGAAGCACAGATACGCAGTATTTT | CAISPPGSTDTQYF
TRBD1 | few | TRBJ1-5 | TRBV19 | TGTGCCAGTAGTATACGGGGACAGTCAAATCAGCCCCAGCATTTT | CASSIRGQSNQPQHF
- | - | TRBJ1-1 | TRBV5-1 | TGCGCCAGCAGCGATACAGGGTTTCGGGCTGAAGCTTTCTTT | CASSDTGFRAEAFF
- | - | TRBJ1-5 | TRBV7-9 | TGTGCCAGCAGCTTAGCGGATCAGCCCCAGCATTTT | CASSLADQPQHF
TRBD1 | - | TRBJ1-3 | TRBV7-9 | TGTGCCAGCAGCCCGTCAAACAGGGGATCCATGAACACCATATATTTT | CASSPSNRGSMNTIYF
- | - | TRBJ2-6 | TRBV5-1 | TGCGCCAGCAGCTCCAACCCCGCCTTCTCTGGGGCCAACGTCCTGACTTTC | CASSSNPAFSGANVLTF
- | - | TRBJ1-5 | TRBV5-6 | TGTGCCAGCAGCTTTAAGAATAGCAATCAGCCCCAGCATTTT | CASSFKNSNQPQHF
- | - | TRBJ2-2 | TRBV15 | TGTGCCATCCAAGCGACCGGGGAGCTGTTTTTT | CAIQATGELFF
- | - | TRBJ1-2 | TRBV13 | TGTGCCAGCAGCTTAGTATCAGCTAACTATGGCTACACCTTC | CASSLVSANYGYTF
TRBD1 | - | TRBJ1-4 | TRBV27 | TGTGCCAGCAGTCTCCGGGACAGAGGTGAAAAACTGTTTTTT | CASSLRDRGEKLFF
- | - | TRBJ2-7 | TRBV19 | TGTGCCAGTAGTATAGGGGGGAGTGGATCCTACGAGCAGTACTTC | CASSIGGSGSYEQYF
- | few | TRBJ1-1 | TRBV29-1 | TGCAGCGGGATGGGAGGGAACACTGAAGCTTTCTTT | CSGMGGNTEAFF
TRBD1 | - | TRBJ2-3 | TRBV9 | TGTGCCAGCCAATCCGGGACAGGGGGCTTTGGCACAGATACGCAGTATTTT | CASQSGTGGFGTDTQYF
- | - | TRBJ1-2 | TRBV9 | TGTGCCAGCAGCGTAGATCTACGGGGGGCCCATGGCTACACCTTC | CASSVDLRGAHGYTF
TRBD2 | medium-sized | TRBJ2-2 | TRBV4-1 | TGCGCCAGCAGTTTTATGGACGTACTAGCGGGGGGGCAGGGGGAGCTGTTTTTT | CASSFMDVLAGGQGELFF
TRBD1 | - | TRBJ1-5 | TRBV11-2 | TGTGCCAGCAGCCTAGGGACAGGGAGCAATCAGCCCCAGCATTTT | CASSLGTGSNQPQHF
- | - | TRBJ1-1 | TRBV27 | TGTGCCAGCAGTCCCACCGCGGCCAACACTGAAGCTTTCTTT | CASSPTAANTEAFF
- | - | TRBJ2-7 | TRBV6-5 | TGTGCCAGCAGTTATGTTGGCGAGCAGTACTTC | CASSYVGEQYF
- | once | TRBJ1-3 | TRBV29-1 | TGCAGCGTTTGGACAGAGGACTCTGGAAACACCATATATTTT | CSVWTEDSGNTIYF
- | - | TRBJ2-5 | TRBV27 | TGTGCCAGCAGTTTATCTTGGGCAGTCCAAGAGACCCAGTACTTC | CASSLSWAVQETQYF
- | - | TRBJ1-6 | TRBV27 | TGTGCCAGCAGGCAGGGTTACAATAATTCACCCCTCCACTTT | CASRQGYNNSPLHF
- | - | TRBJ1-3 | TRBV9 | TGTGCCAGCAGCGTAACGCCTGCCACTGGAAACACCATATATTTT | CASSVTPATGNTIYF
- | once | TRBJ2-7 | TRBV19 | TGTGCCAGTAGTATGTCAAGCGGATACCCCTACGAGCAGTACTTC | CASSMSSGYPYEQYF
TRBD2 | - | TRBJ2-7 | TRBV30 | TGTGCCTGGAGTCTCGGGGGGGAGGAGTACTTC | CAWSLGGEEYF
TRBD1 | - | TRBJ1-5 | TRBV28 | TGTGCCAGCAGTCCCTACAGGGGTCAGCCCCAGCATTTT | CASSPYRGQPQHF
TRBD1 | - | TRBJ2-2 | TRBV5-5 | TGTGCCAGCAGCGGGACAGGTTGGGAGGAGCTGTTTTTT | CASSGTGWEELFF
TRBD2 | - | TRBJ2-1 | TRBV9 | TGTGCCAGCAGCACCATCCCGAGCGGGAGGGATGAGCAGTTCTTC | CASSTIPSGRDEQFF
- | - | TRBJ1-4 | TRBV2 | TGTGCCAGCAGTGACATGATTGGAGAAAAACTGTTTTTT | CASSDMIGEKLFF
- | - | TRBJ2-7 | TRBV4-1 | TGCGCCAGCAGCCAAGTCGTCGACTATAGCTACGAGCAGTACTTC | CASSQVVDYSYEQYF
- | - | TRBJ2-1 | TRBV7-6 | TGTGCCAGCATCGGGTGGAATGAGCAGTTCTTC | CASIGWNEQFF
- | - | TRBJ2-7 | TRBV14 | TGTGCCAGCAGCCAAGGGTCGGGGCCCTACGAGCAGTACTTC | CASSQGSGPYEQYF
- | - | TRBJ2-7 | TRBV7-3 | TGTGCCAGCAGCTTAGGGACAAACTACGAGCAGTACTTC | CASSLGTNYEQYF
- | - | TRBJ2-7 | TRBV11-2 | TGTGCCAGCAGCTTACAGGGGGGAACAGCCTACGAGCAGTACTTC | CASSLQGGTAYEQYF
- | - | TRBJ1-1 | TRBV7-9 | TGTGCCAGCAGCTTAATCGGTAACACTGAAGCTTTCTTT | CASSLIGNTEAFF
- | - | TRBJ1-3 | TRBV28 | TGTGCCAGCAGTTTGGGGGGTCTTGGAAACACCATATATTTT | CASSLGGLGNTIYF
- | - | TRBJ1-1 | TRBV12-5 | TGTGCTAGTGGTTTGGGTCAGGGGCTTGGGAACACTGAAGCTTTCTTT | CASGLGQGLGNTEAFF
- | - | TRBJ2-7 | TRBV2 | TGTGCCAGCAAGGGATCCCCCTACGAGCAGTACTTC | CASKGSPYEQYF
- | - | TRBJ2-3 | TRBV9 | TGTGCCAGCAGCCCAGACTTATACGGCGATACGCAGTATTTT | CASSPDLYGDTQYF
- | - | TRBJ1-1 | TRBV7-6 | TGTGCCAGCAGCTTAGTACCCGACCCTTTAAGGGGGGGCACTGAAGCTTTCTTT | CASSLVPDPLRGGTEAFF
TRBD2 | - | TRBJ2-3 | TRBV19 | TGTGCCAGTAGTATAGCCCTAGCGGACGTTGATACGCAGTATTTT | CASSIALADVDTQYF
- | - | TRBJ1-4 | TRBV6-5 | TGTGCCAGCAGTTACTCGTCGCTAAATGAAAAACTGTTTTTT | CASSYSSLNEKLFF
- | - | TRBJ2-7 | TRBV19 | TGTGCCAGTCTTTGGCCCAACGGCGAGCAGTACTTC | CASLWPNGEQYF
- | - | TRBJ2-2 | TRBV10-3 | TGTGCCATCAGTGAGTCGATGGGTCGTAACACCGGGGAGCTGTTTTTT | CAISESMGRNTGELFF
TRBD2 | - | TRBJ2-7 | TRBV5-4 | TGTGCCAGCAGAGACGCGGGGGGGGACTACGAGCAGTACTTC | CASRDAGGDYEQYF
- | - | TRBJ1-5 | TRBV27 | TGTGCCAGCAGTCCCGGGGCAGTTAGCAATCAGCCCCAGCATTTT | CASSPGAVSNQPQHF
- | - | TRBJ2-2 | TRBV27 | TGTGCCAGCTCTCTAGCCGGGGAGCTGTTTTTT | CASSLAGELFF